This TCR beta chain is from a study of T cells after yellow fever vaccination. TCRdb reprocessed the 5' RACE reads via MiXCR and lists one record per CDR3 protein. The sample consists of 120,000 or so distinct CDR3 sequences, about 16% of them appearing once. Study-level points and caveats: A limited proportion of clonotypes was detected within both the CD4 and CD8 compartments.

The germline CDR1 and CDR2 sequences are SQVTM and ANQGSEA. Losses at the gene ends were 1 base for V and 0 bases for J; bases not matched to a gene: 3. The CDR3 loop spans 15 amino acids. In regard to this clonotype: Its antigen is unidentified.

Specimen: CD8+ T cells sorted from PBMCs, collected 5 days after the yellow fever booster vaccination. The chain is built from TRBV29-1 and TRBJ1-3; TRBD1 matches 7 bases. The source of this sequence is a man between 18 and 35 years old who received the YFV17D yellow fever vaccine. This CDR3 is CSVEVGQHSGNTIYF. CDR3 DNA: TGCAGCGTTGAAGTGGGACAGCACTCTGGAAACACCATATATTTT.